Below, 21 T cell receptor beta chains from the same sample are listed, as sequenced in a study of T cell repertoires in cytomegalovirus infection. MiXCR, run by TCRdb on the reads, gives a single entry per CDR3 protein. The sample consists of roughly 630,000 distinct CDR3 sequences, approximately 24% of them appearing once. The sample comprised CD8+ T cells from PBMCs. Receptors were obtained from a human donor in good health (CMV status not recorded). Some clones in this sample may be carry-over from other donors' samples.

This clonotype occurred many times. The V and J genes are TRBV7-2 and TRBJ1-2, with D possibly being TRBD1 (6 bases). The V end was cut by 6 bases, the J end by 5 bases, with 22 bases between. CDR3 length: 16 residues. In germline, CDR1 is SGHTA, CDR2 FQGNSA. The CDR3 DNA reads as TGTGCCAGCAGACAGGGTCAAGAACTGGAAGGATATGGCTACACCTTC. It codes for CASRQGQELEGYGYTF. Full variable domain (outside the CDR3, taken from reference TRBV7-2 and TRBJ1-2): GAGVSQSPSNKVTEKGKDVELRCDPISGHTALYWYRQSLGQGLEFLIYFQGNSAPDKSGLPSDRFSAERTGGSVSTLTIQRTQQEDSAVYLCASRQGQELEGYGYTFGSGTRLTVV.

The chain employs TRBV29-1 and TRBJ1-1; no firm D call. In germline, CDR1 is SQVTM, CDR2 ANQGSEA. The V end lost 4 bases, the J end lost 0 bases, and 9 bases lay between the germline ends. This CDR3 has 13 amino acids. CDR3 sequence reads: CSVGKVLNTEAFF. In DNA, the CDR3 is TGCAGCGTTGGTAAGGTTTTGAACACTGAAGCTTTCTTT. Full variable domain (rest looked up from reference TRBV29-1 and TRBJ1-1): SAVISQKPSRDICQRGTSLTIQCQVDSQVTMMFWYRQQPGQSLTLIATANQGSEATYESGFVIDKFPISRPNLTFSTLTVSNMSPEDSSIYLCSVGKVLNTEAFFGQGTRLTVV.

This clonotype was detected once. A much bigger clone sits one base away, suggesting this may be a read error. The CDR3 region has the DNA TGTACCAGCAGCACCTCGGGACAGCAAGAGACCCAGTACTTC. Protein: CTSSTSGQQETQYF. This chain uses TRBV7-3 with TRBJ2-5, with 7 bases identical to TRBD1. Germline values: CDR1 SGHTA, CDR2 FQGTGA. This CDR3 has 14 residues. Supplemented by reference TRBV7-3 and TRBJ2-5, the full variable domain reads GAGVSQTPSNKVTEKGKYVELRCDPISGHTALYWYRQSLGQGPEFLIYFQGTGAADDSGLPNDRFFAVRPEGSVSTLKIQRTERGDSAVYLCTSSTSGQQETQYFGPGTRLLVL.

As DNA, the CDR3 is TGTGCCACCAGCGGAAGAACGGAGACGGACACCGGGGAGCTGTTTTTT. This codes for CATSGRTETDTGELFF. V gene TRBV15 combines with J gene TRBJ2-2; D call uncertain. In germline, CDR1 is LNHNV, CDR2 YYDKDF (reference sequence). The CDR3 is 16 amino acids. The ends were cut back, 5 bases at V and 3 bases at J, with 16 bases in the middle.

This chain joins TRBV6-6 and TRBJ1-5, with a possible D match to TRBD1 (6 bases). The CDR3 loop spans 16 amino acids. Between the trimmed V and J ends, which lost 5 bases and 3 bases, there was a span of 17 bases. The germline CDR1 and CDR2 sequences are MNHNY and SVGAGI (reference sequence). The CDR3 nucleotides are TGTGCCAGCAGTGCCACCCCCGGGGGGCTCAATCAGCCCCAGCATTTT. Its protein is CASSATPGGLNQPQHF.

V is TRBV6-5 and J is TRBJ1-4; 7 nucleotides agree with TRBD1. From germline, CDR1 is MNHEY and CDR2 SVGAGI. This CDR3 has 15 amino acids. J was trimmed by 8 bases and V by 0 bases; bases with no gene match: 6. CDR3 in DNA: TGTGCCAGCAGTTACTCGGTGACAGGGCACGAAAAACTGTTTTTT. The encoded protein is CASSYSVTGHEKLFF.

The chain links TRBV29-1 to TRBJ1-2; the match to TRBD1 covers 11 bases. The CDR3 extends over 18 amino acids. Trimming at V came to 3 bases and at J to 3 bases, leaving 15 bases not matched to a gene. Looked up from germline, CDR1 is SQVTM and CDR2 is ANQGSEA. CDR3 sequence (DNA): TGCAGCGTTGAGCTCTTCCCCGAGGACAGGGGGCCGGACTATGGCTACACCTTC. Translating gives CSVELFPEDRGPDYGYTF.

This clonotype was counted ten times or more. CDR3 sequence reads: CASSFTSDEQFF. In DNA form, the CDR3 reads TGTGCCAGCAGCTTTACTAGCGATGAGCAGTTCTTC. The gene calls are TRBV12-3 or TRBV12-4 and TRBJ2-1; 7 bases map to TRBD2. With V trimmed by 6 bases and J by 8 bases, 4 bases remained unmatched. The CDR3 has 12 residues.

This clonotype appeared a few times. The chain combines TRBV20-1 with TRBJ2-1; 9 positions match TRBD1. The CDR3 is made up of 15 amino acids. The V and J ends lost 7 bases and 4 bases, in that order; junction bases with no gene match: 11. Germline V gene lookup returns CDR1 DFQATT and CDR2 SNEGSKA (reference sequence). The CDR3 bases are TGCAGTGGCCTTTGGGACAGGGCGGGATACAATGAGCAGTTCTTC. This sequence encodes CSGLWDRAGYNEQFF.

The V gene is TRBV29-1, the J gene TRBJ1-2; 10 nucleotides agree with TRBD1. The junction had 7 bases not matched to a gene; V was cut back by 4 bases and J by 8 bases. Germline CDR1 SQVTM, CDR2 ANQGSEA. The CDR3 extends over 13 amino acids. The CDR3 sequence is CSVVLGQGVGYTF. The CDR3 DNA follows: TGCAGCGTTGTTCTAGGACAGGGGGTGGGCTACACCTTC.

This clonotype was counted many times. This rearrangement joins TRBV7-9 to TRBJ2-1; 7 bases match TRBD1. Trimming removed 2 bases from V and 8 bases from J; junction bases left unmatched: 9. This CDR3 has 15 residues. The germline V gene encodes CDR1 SEHNR and CDR2 FQNEAQ (reference sequence). The CDR3 loop is CASSLFQGVMDEQFF. For the CDR3, the DNA is TGTGCCAGCAGCTTATTTCAGGGGGTAATGGATGAGCAGTTCTTC.

Details on this clonotype: With a much larger clone just one base away, this may be a read error. V usage is TRBV27 and J usage is TRBJ1-2; 7 bases map to TRBD1. Per the germline V gene, CDR1 is MNHEY and CDR2 is SMNVEV (reference sequence). V lost 5 bases, J lost 4 bases, and 10 bases stayed unmatched. The CDR3 consists of 15 residues. CDR3 loop: CASSPSPGGCYGYTF. CDR3 DNA: TGTGCCAGCAGTCCCTCCCCAGGGGGGTGCTATGGCTACACCTTC.

To note about this clonotype: Just one base apart from a much larger clone, this may be a read error. The chain combines TRBV28 with TRBJ2-1; D perhaps matches TRBD1 (6 bases). This CDR3 spans 15 amino acids. Germline CDR1 and CDR2: MDHEN and SYDVKM. V lost 2 bases and J lost 11, with 19 bases in between. CDR3 in amino acids: CASSLALDSVDKQFF. The CDR3 region has the DNA TGTGCCAGCAGTTTAGCCCTGGACAGTGTCGATAAGCAGTTCTTC.

This clonotype was recorded at least ten times. The V and J genes are TRBV7-9 and TRBJ1-4; D is ambiguous. This CDR3 region has 15 residues. Per the germline V gene, CDR1 is SEHNR and CDR2 is FQNEAQ (reference sequence). V was cut by 5 bases and J by 3 bases, with 13 bases left in between. The CDR3 DNA reads as TGTGCCAGCAGCCTCCGAGTTGATCCTAATGAAAAACTGTTTTTT. This encodes CASSLRVDPNEKLFF.

This clonotype was recorded once. A read error may explain this, as a much larger clone is one base away. The gene calls are TRBV7-9 and TRBJ1-1; no firm D call. With 5 bases removed from V and 5 bases from J, the gap between germline ends came to 15 bases. CDR3 length: 14 residues. The germline CDR1 and CDR2 sequences are SEHNR and FQNEAQ (reference sequence). CDR3 protein: CASSPPVGETEAFF. DNA for the CDR3: TGTGCCAGCAGCCCGCCTGTGGGAGAGACTGAAGCTTTCTTT. The whole variable domain, remainder taken from reference TRBV7-9 and TRBJ1-1, is DTGVSQNPRHKITKRGQNVTFRCDPISEHNRLYWYRQTLGQGPEFLTYFQNEAQLEKSRLLSDRFSAERPKGSFSTLEIQRTEQGDSAMYLCASSPPVGETEAFFGQGTRLTVV.

The chain links TRBV7-6 to TRBJ2-1; D gene unclear. Germline-derived CDR1 and CDR2 are SGHVS and FNYEAQ. The CDR3 consists of 12 residues. V was pared by 5 bases and J by 6 bases, with 8 bases between. Here the CDR3 reads CASSPMSNEQFF. Written as DNA, the CDR3 is TGTGCCAGCAGCCCAATGAGCAATGAGCAGTTCTTC.

This clonotype was observed a handful of times. The chain carries TRBV4-3 and TRBJ1-1; D call uncertain. The CDR3 contains 14 residues. Germline V gives CDR1 LGHNA, CDR2 YSLEER. Trimming pared 0 bases from V and 2 bases from J, leaving 7 bases between. Written as DNA, the CDR3 is TGCGCCAGCAGCCAAGACGGGTTCAACACTGAAGCTTTCTTT. Its translation: CASSQDGFNTEAFF.

The table lists this clonotype with many counts. V and J are TRBV12-3 or TRBV12-4 and TRBJ2-1; TRBD1 matches at 7 bases. With 6 bases clipped from V and 5 bases from J, the junction kept 13 bases outside the gene matches. CDR3 length equals 16 residues. The CDR3 DNA reads TGTGCCAGCAGCGACGAGACAGGGCTTGGAGACAATGAGCAGTTCTTC. This sequence encodes CASSDETGLGDNEQFF.

This clonotype was seen ten or more times. V gene TRBV7-9 combines with J gene TRBJ1-5, with D possibly TRBD1 on 5 matching bases. The CDR3 is made up of 17 amino acids. Trimming removed 4 bases at V and 6 bases at J, with 22 bases between. Germline CDR1 reads SEHNR; CDR2 reads FQNEAQ (reference sequence). The CDR3 region has the DNA TGTGCCAGCAGCTCATATTCCGGGGCCCGGGCTGGTCAGCCCCAGCATTTT. Protein product: CASSSYSGARAGQPQHF. The full variable domain, its missing parts supplied by reference TRBV7-9 and TRBJ1-5, is DTGVSQNPRHKITKRGQNVTFRCDPISEHNRLYWYRQTLGQGPEFLTYFQNEAQLEKSRLLSDRFSAERPKGSFSTLEIQRTEQGDSAMYLCASSSYSGARAGQPQHFGDGTRLSIL.

J is TRBJ2-7 and V is TRBV27; weak D call: TRBD1 (6 bases). The CDR3 extends over 15 amino acids. The germline V gene encodes CDR1 MNHEY and CDR2 SMNVEV (reference sequence). The V and J ends lost 2 bases and 1 base respectively, with 12 bases between them. CDR3 sequence: CASSLMAGTSYEQYF. CDR3 nucleotide sequence: TGTGCCAGCAGTTTAATGGCAGGGACATCCTACGAGCAGTACTTC.

V and J are TRBV4-3 and TRBJ2-4, with a possible D match to TRBD2 (5 bases). Trimming stripped 7 bases from V and 5 bases from J, with 9 bases between. The CDR3 has 12 amino acids. Germline CDR1 reads LGHNA; CDR2 reads YSLEER. The CDR3 DNA reads as TGCGCCAGCAAAAGCGGACAAAACATTCAGTACTTC. This sequence encodes CASKSGQNIQYF.